The 10 T cell receptor beta chains given below trace back to one sample, sequenced in a study of cytomegalovirus exposure and HLA in healthy donors. A multiplex PCR was run with 60 Vbeta primers and 13 Jbeta primers. Assay used: immunoSEQ multiplex PCR; TCRdb lists only in-frame clones, some missing. The sample includes under 250,000 clones, 80% to 85% of them seen just once. The sequenced material came from PBMCs. All receptors derive from a woman aged 55-70 years in good health and CMV-seropositive.

The gene calls are TRBV4-1 and TRBJ2-7; possibly TRBD2 for D (6 bases). This CDR3 is built from 15 residues. Trimming removed 3 bases at V and 2 bases at J, with 14 bases between. Germline V gives CDR1 MGHRA, CDR2 YSYEKL. CDR3 sequence reads: CASSHPGTATYEQYF. The CDR3 DNA is TGCGCCAGCAGCCATCCCGGGACTGCAACCTACGAGCAGTACTTC.

The chain couples TRBV6-5 to TRBJ2-7, with 7 bases identical to TRBD1. Germline values: CDR1 MNHEY, CDR2 SVGAGI. The CDR3 has 13 residues. V lost 6 bases and J lost 3; bases outside the gene matches: 5. CDR3 amino acids: CASRPTGNYEQYF. CDR3 sequence (DNA): TGTGCCAGCAGGCCGACAGGGAACTACGAGCAGTACTTC.

The V call is TRBV13, the J call TRBJ2-7, with 9 nucleotides matching TRBD2. Germline CDR1 PRHDT, CDR2 FYEKMQ (reference sequence). V lost 5 bases to trimming and J lost 1 base; unmatched junction nucleotides: 9. CDR3 length: 16 amino acids. CDR3 in DNA: TGTGCCAGCAGCCAGGCAGGAAGCGGGAGGTCCTACGAGCAGTACTTC. Its protein product is CASSQAGSGRSYEQYF.

The V and J genes are TRBV15 and TRBJ2-3, with 7 bases matching TRBD2. Germline assignment: CDR1 LNHNV and CDR2 YYDKDF (reference sequence). The CDR3 has 15 amino acids. Losses at the gene ends were 6 bases for V and 4 bases for J; bases not matched to a gene: 10. CDR3 region: CATSGPGGSPDTQYF. CDR3 nucleotide sequence: TGTGCCACCAGTGGCCCGGGCGGGAGTCCAGATACGCAGTATTTT. Looking up the rest from reference TRBV15 and TRBJ2-3 gives the full variable domain: DAMVIQNPRYQVTQFGKPVTLSCSQTLNHNVMYWYQQKSSQAPKLLFHYYDKDFNNEADTPDNFQSRRPNTSFCFLDIRSPGLGDTAMYLCATSGPGGSPDTQYFGPGTRLTVL.

The rearrangement uses TRBV25-1 and TRBJ2-2; D is unclear. V lost 6 bases and J lost 8, with 19 bases in between. The CDR3 has 15 residues. Germline loops: CDR1 MGHDK, CDR2 SYGVNS. The CDR3 protein is CASSEDPPRSGELFF. CDR3 nucleotides: TGTGCCAGCAGCGAAGACCCTCCTAGATCTGGGGAGCTGTTTTTT.

This clone was detected only a few times. This chain uses TRBV6-5 with TRBJ1-1; 8 bases fit TRBD1. CDR3 length: 14 amino acids. V shed 7 bases and J 4 bases; nucleotides not matched to a gene: 8. Looked up from germline, CDR1 is MNHEY and CDR2 is SVGAGI. This CDR3 is CASTPDRGVTEAFF. For the CDR3, the DNA is TGTGCCAGCACCCCTGACAGGGGAGTCACTGAAGCTTTCTTT.

Points on this clone: One junction end disagrees with the germline gene, perhaps due to a read error. The chain links TRBV7-9 to TRBJ1-1; TRBD1 might be the D (6 bases). CDR3 length: 15 amino acids. Germline CDR1 is SEHNR and CDR2 is FQNEAQ (reference sequence). Written as DNA, the CDR3 is TGTTCCAGCAGCCCCTTGACAGGCGGGAACACTGAAGCTTTCTTT. This codes for CSSSPLTGGNTEAFF.

For this clone: The identical CDR3 is also encoded by other nucleotide sequences in the sample. The chain combines TRBV5-1 with TRBJ2-1; 8 bases agree with TRBD2. The CDR3 has 15 residues. J gave up 0 bases and V 5 bases, and 4 bases lay outside the gene matches. Germline V gene lookup returns CDR1 SGHRS and CDR2 YFSETQ. The CDR3 protein is CASSLAGDSYNEQFF. The CDR3 coding sequence is TGCGCCAGCAGTCTAGCGGGCGACTCCTACAATGAGCAGTTCTTC. The variable domain in full, completed from reference TRBV5-1 and TRBJ2-1, reads KAGVTQTPRYLIKTRGQQVTLSCSPISGHRSVSWYQQTPGQGLQFLFEYFSETQRNKGNFPGRFSGRQFSNSRSEMNVSTLELGDSALYLCASSLAGDSYNEQFFGPGTRLTVL.

The chain joins TRBV30 to TRBJ1-2, with TRBD1 identical over 9 bases. Germline V gene data show CDR1 as GTSNPN and CDR2 as SVGIG (reference sequence). J was trimmed by 8 bases and V by 2 bases; bases with no gene match: 9. This CDR3 has 14 residues. The CDR3 DNA is TGTGCCTGGAGTCACGCACAGGGGGCCGGGGGCTACACCTTC. Translated: CAWSHAQGAGGYTF.

This chain uses TRBV9 with TRBJ2-2; 12 bases are a match to TRBD2. In germline, CDR1 is SGDLS, CDR2 YYNGEE. V lost 4 bases, J lost 2 bases, and 9 bases stayed unmatched. CDR3 length: 18 residues. The DNA of the CDR3 is TGTGCCAGCAGCACCCGACTAGCGGGAGCTATCAACACCGGGGAGCTGTTTTTT. Its protein is CASSTRLAGAINTGELFF. The whole variable domain, remainder taken from reference TRBV9 and TRBJ2-2, is DSGVTQTPKHLITATGQRVTLRCSPRSGDLSVYWYQQSLDQGLQFLIQYYNGEERAKGNILERFSAQQFPDLHSELNLSSLELGDSALYFCASSTRLAGAINTGELFFGEGSRLTVL.